These 6 T cell receptor beta chains originate from one sample sequenced in a study of blood T cell repertoires in COVID-19. Sequenced by immunoSEQ multiplex PCR; TCRdb stores in-frame clones only, minus some. Of about 190,000 clones listed, 80% to 90% were seen once; the top ten hold 2.1%. The sample consisted of peripheral blood. The receptors originated from a man between 65 and 80 years old with active or convalescent COVID-19.

The chain joins TRBV7-9 to TRBJ2-1, with D tentatively TRBD1 (8 bases). Germline loops: CDR1 SEHNR, CDR2 FQNEAQ (reference sequence). Trimming left V 0 bases short and J 7 bases short, with 10 bases between. This CDR3 spans 14 amino acids. Here the CDR3 DNA reads TGTGCCAGCAGCTTAGCACAGGGGGGGAATGAGCAGTTCTTC. This codes for CASSLAQGGNEQFF.

The genes are TRBV5-3 and TRBJ2-7; 8 bases map to TRBD1. TRBV5-3 is flagged as an ORF with uncertain function. The CDR3 sequence is 15 residues long. V was pared by 0 bases and J by 1 base, with 3 bases of the junction left unmatched. In DNA, the CDR3 is TGTGCCAGAAGCTTGGAACAGGGGGATTCCTACGAGCAGTACTTC. Protein: CARSLEQGDSYEQYF.

This chain uses TRBV4-3 with TRBJ2-3; D gene unclear. V was shortened by 1 base and J by 6 bases, with 11 bases between the two germline ends. Germline CDR1 LGHNA, CDR2 YSLEER. The CDR3 runs to 14 residues. As DNA, the CDR3 is TGCGCCAGCAGCCAAGGACCATACGGGGATACGCAGTATTTT. This encodes CASSQGPYGDTQYF.

The chain joins TRBV7-9 to TRBJ1-2; weak D call: TRBD1 (6 bases). Trimming took 3 bases from V and 6 from J, leaving 20 bases between them. The CDR3 totals 16 residues. The germline gives CDR1 SEHNR, CDR2 FQNEAQ (reference sequence). The CDR3 region has the DNA TGTGCCAGCAGCTTCCCAGGGGCCCTAGGTGAGGATGGCTACACCTTC. It yields the protein CASSFPGALGEDGYTF.

This chain uses TRBV5-1 with TRBJ2-1, with 8 bases aligning to TRBD1. Trimming took 3 bases from V and 6 from J; bases not matched to a gene: 11. Germline V gives CDR1 SGHRS, CDR2 YFSETQ. This CDR3 is 16 amino acids long. This CDR3 is CASSSLPGDRSNEQFF. The CDR3 DNA reads TGCGCCAGCAGCTCGCTACCCGGGGACAGGTCCAATGAGCAGTTCTTC.

This sequence joins TRBV28 and TRBJ2-1, with 7 bases lining up with TRBD2. The CDR3 sequence is 14 residues long. V was clipped by 6 bases and J by 10 bases; unmatched bases: 12. The germline gives CDR1 MDHEN, CDR2 SYDVKM. CDR3 amino acids: CASRGEGSPGEQFF. The CDR3 DNA follows: TGTGCCAGCAGAGGGGAGGGATCTCCTGGGGAGCAGTTCTTC.